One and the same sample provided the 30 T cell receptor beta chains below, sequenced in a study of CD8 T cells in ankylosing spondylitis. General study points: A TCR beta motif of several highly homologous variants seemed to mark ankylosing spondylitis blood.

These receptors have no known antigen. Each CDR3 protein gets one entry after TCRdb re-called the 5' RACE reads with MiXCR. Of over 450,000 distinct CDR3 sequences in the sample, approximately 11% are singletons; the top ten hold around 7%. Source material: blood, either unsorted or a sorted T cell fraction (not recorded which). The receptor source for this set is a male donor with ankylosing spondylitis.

This chain's CDR3 is CASSLTFFQPQHF. The CDR3 DNA reads TGTGCCAGCAGTTTAACATTCTTTCAGCCCCAGCATTTT. This chain uses TRBV12-3 or TRBV12-4 with TRBJ1-5; D unclear. The CDR3 is 13 residues long. Trimming pared 2 bases from V and 6 bases from J, leaving 8 bases between.

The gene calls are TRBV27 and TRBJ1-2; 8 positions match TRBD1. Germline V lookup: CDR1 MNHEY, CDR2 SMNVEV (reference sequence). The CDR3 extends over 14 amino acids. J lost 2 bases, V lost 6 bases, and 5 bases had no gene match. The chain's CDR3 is CASRKTGANYGYTF. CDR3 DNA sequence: TGTGCCAGCAGAAAGACAGGGGCCAACTATGGCTACACCTTC.

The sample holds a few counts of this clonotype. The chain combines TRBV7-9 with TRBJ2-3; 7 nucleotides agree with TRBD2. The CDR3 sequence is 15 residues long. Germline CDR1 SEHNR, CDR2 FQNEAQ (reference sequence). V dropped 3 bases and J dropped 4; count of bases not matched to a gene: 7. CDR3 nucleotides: TGTGCCAGCAGCTTCGGGGAGGGAGTGGCAGATACGCAGTATTTT. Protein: CASSFGEGVADTQYF.

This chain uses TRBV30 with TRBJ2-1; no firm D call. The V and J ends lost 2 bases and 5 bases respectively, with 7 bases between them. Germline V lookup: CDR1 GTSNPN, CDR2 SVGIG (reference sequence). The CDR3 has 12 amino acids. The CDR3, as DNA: TGTGCCTGGAGTATGAGCAACAATGAGCAGTTCTTC. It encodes CAWSMSNNEQFF.

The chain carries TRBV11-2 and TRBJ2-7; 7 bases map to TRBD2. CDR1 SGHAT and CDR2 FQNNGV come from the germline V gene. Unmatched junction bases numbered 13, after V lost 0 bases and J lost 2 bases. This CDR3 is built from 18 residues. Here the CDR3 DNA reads TGTGCCAGCAGCTTAGAGTTCGGACTAGGGATGACTACCTACGAGCAGTACTTC. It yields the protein CASSLEFGLGMTTYEQYF.

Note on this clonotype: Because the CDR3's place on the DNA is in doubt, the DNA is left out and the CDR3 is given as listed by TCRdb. This CDR3 is CASSTSSGTDYSGANVLTF. J is TRBJ2-6 and V is TRBV5-1; TRBD1, the table's D call, was not compared with the DNA. Germline CDR1 and CDR2: SGHRS and YFSETQ. The CDR3 contains 19 residues when both ends are counted.

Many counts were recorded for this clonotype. The CDR3 sequence is CASSLTDRLLETQYF. CDR3 sequence (DNA): TGTGCCAGCAGTTTAACAGACAGACTACTCGAGACCCAGTACTTC. This sequence joins TRBV12-3 or TRBV12-4 and TRBJ2-5; D is tentatively TRBD1 or TRBD2 (5 bases each). The CDR3 consists of 15 residues. V lost 2 bases to trimming and J lost 5 bases, with 15 bases between them.

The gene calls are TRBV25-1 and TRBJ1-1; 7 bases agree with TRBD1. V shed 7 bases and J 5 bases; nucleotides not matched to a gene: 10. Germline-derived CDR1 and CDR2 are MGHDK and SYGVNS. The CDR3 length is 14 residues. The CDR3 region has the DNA TGTGCCAGCAAACCAGGGGGGGGTAAAACTGAAGCTTTCTTT. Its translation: CASKPGGGKTEAFF.

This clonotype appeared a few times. CDR3 sequence: CASSRAGDTEAFF. DNA of the CDR3: TGTGCCAGCAGCCGAGCAGGTGATACTGAAGCTTTCTTT. The rearrangement uses TRBV7-9 and TRBJ1-1; D gene ambiguous. V was pared by 5 bases and J by 5 bases, with 12 bases between. CDR3 length: 13 residues. Looked up from germline, CDR1 is SEHNR and CDR2 is FQNEAQ (reference sequence).

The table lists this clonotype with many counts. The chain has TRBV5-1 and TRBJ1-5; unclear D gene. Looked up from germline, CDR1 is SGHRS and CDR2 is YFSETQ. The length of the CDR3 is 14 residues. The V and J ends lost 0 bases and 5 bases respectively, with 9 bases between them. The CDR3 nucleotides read TGCGCCAGCAGCTTGGAAGGGTCCGATCAGCCCCAGCATTTT. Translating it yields CASSLEGSDQPQHF.

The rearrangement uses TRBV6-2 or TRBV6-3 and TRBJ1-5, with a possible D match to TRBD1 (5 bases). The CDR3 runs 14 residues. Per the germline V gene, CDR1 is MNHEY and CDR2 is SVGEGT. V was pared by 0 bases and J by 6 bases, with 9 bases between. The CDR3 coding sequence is TGTGCCAGCAGTTACTCGAGGGACGGTCAGCCCCAGCATTTT. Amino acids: CASSYSRDGQPQHF.

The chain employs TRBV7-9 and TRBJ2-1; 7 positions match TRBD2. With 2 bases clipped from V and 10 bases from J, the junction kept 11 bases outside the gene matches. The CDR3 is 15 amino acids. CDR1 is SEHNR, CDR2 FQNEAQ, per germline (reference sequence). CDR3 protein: CASSLNLAEGPEQFF. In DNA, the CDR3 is TGTGCCAGCAGCTTAAACCTAGCGGAGGGCCCCGAGCAGTTCTTC.

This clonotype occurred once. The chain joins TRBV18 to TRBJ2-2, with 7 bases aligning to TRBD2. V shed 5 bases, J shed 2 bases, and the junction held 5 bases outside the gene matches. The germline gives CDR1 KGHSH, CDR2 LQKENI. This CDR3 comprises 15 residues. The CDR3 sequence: CASSIREDNTGELFF. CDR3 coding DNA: TGTGCCAGCTCAATACGGGAGGACAACACCGGGGAGCTGTTTTTT.

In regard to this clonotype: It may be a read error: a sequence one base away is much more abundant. The CDR3 here is CSASPSQNTGELFF. The DNA for the CDR3 is TGCAGTGCTAGCCCTTCCCAGAACACCGGGGAGCTGTTTTTT. V usage is TRBV20-1 and J usage is TRBJ2-2; D gene ambiguous. The CDR3 loop spans 14 amino acids. Germline V gives CDR1 DFQATT, CDR2 SNEGSKA (reference sequence). Trimming took 3 bases from V and 1 from J, leaving 9 bases between them.

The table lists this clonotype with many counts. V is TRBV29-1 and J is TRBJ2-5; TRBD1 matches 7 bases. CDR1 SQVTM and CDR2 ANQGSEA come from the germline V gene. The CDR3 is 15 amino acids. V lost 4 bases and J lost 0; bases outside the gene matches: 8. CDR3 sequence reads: CSVGGTANNQETQYF. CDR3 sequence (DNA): TGCAGCGTTGGGGGGACAGCCAACAACCAAGAGACCCAGTACTTC.

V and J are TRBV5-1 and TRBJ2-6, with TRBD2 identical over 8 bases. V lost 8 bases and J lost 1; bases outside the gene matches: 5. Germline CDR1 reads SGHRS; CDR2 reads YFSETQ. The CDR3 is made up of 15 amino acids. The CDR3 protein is CASYPGGSGANVLTF. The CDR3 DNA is TGCGCCAGTTACCCGGGGGGGTCTGGGGCCAACGTCCTGACTTTC.

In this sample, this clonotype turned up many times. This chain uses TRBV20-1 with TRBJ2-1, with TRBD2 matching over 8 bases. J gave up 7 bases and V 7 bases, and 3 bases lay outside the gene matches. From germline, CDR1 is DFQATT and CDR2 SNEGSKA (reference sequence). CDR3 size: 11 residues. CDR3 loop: CSVLAGNEQFF. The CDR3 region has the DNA TGCAGTGTCCTAGCGGGTAATGAGCAGTTCTTC.

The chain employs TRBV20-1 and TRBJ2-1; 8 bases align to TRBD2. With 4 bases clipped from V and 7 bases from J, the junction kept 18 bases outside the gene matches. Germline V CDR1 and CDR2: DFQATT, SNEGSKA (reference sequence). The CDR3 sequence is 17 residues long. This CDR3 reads CSAITRGMGGRSNEQFF. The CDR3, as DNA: TGCAGTGCTATAACTAGAGGGATGGGCGGGAGGAGTAATGAGCAGTTCTTC.

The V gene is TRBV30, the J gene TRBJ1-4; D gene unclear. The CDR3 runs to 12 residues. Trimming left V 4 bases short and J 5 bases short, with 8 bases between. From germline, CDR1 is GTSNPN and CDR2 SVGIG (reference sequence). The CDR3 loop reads CAWKNRNEKLFF. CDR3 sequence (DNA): TGTGCCTGGAAAAATCGCAATGAAAAACTGTTTTTT. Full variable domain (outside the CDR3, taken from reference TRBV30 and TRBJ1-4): SQTIHQWPATLVQPVGSPLSLECTVEGTSNPNLYWYRQAAGRGLQLLFYSVGIGQISSEVPQNLSASRPQDRQFILSSKKLLLSDSGFYLCAWKNRNEKLFFGSGTQLSVL.

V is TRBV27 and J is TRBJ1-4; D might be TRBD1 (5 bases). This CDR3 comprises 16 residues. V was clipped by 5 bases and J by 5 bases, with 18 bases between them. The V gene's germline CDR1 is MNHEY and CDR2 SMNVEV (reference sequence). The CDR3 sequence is CASSPGLMGQNEKLFF. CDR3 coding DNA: TGTGCCAGCAGTCCAGGCTTGATGGGGCAGAATGAAAAACTGTTTTTT.

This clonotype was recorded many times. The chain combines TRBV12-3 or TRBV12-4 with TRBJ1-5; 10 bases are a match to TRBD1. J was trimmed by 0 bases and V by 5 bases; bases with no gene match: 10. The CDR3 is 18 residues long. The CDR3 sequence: CASSDRGHERISNQPQHF. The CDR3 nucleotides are TGTGCCAGCAGTGACAGGGGGCACGAACGGATTAGCAATCAGCCCCAGCATTTT.

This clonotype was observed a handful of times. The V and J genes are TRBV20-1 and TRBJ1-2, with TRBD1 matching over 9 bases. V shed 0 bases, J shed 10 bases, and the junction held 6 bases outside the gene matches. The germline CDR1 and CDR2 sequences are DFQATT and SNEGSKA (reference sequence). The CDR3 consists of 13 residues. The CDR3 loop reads CSAREGQGWIYTF. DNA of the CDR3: TGCAGTGCTAGAGAGGGACAGGGCTGGATCTACACCTTC.

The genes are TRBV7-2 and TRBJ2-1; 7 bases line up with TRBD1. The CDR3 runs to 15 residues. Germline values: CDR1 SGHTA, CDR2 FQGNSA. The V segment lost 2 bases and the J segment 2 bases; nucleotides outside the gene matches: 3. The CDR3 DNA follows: TGTGCCAGCAGCTTATCCGGGACAGCCTACAATGAGCAGTTCTTC. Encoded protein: CASSLSGTAYNEQFF.

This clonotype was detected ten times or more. The CDR3 sequence: CASRQVLYGYTF. CDR3 in DNA: TGTGCCAGCAGACAGGTCCTCTATGGCTACACCTTC. V usage is TRBV2 and J usage is TRBJ1-2, with a weak D call TRBD1 (5 bases). This CDR3 is built from 12 residues. Germline CDR1 SNHLY, CDR2 FYNNEI. Trimming took off 6 bases at V and 4 bases at J, with 9 bases between the two ends. The whole variable domain, filled in from reference TRBV2 and TRBJ1-2, reads EPEVTQTPSHQVTQMGQEVILRCVPISNHLYFYWYRQILGQKVEFLVSFYNNEISEKSEIFDDQFSVERPDGSNFTLKIRSTKLEDSAMYFCASRQVLYGYTFGSGTRLTVV.

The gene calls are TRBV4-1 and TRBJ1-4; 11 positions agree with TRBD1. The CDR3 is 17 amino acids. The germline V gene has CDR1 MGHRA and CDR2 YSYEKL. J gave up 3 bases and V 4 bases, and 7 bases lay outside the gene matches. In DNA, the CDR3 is TGCGCCAGCAGCCGCGGGACAGGGGGTCGGTCTAATGAAAAACTGTTTTTT. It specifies CASSRGTGGRSNEKLFF.

CDR3 region: CASSFMSGTVYF. CDR3 coding DNA: TGTGCCAGCAGCTTTATGAGTGGGACAGTATATTTT. This rearrangement joins TRBV7-2 to TRBJ1-3, with 7 nucleotides matching TRBD1. Germline CDR1 SGHTA, CDR2 FQGNSA. Trimming cost V 3 bases and J 14 bases; bases outside gene matches: 7. The CDR3 extends over 12 amino acids.

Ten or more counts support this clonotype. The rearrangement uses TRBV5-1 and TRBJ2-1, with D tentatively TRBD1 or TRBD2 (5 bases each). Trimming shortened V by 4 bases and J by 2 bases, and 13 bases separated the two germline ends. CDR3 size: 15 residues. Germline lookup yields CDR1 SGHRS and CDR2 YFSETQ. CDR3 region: CASSPGDGTYNEQFF. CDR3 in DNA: TGCGCCAGCAGCCCCGGGGACGGAACCTACAATGAGCAGTTCTTC.

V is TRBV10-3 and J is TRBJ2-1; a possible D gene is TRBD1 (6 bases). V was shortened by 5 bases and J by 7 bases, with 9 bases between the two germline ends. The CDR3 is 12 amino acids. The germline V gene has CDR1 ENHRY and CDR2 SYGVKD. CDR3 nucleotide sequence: TGTGCCATCAGTCGACAGGAAAATGAGCAGTTCTTC. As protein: CAISRQENEQFF.

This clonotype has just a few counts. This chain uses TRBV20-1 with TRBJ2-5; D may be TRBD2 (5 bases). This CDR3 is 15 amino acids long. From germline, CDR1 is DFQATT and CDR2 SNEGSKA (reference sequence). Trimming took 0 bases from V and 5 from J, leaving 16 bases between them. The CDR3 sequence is CSARDLNFGMETQYF. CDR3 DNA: TGCAGTGCTAGAGATCTGAACTTCGGGATGGAGACCCAGTACTTC.

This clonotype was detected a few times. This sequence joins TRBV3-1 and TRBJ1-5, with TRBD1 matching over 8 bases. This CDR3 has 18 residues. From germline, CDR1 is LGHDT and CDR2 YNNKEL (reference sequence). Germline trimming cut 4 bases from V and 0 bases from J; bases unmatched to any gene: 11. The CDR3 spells CASSPGGSGGYSNQPQHF. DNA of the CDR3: TGTGCCAGCAGCCCAGGGGGCTCAGGAGGCTATAGCAATCAGCCCCAGCATTTT. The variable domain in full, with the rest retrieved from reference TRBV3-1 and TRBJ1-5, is DTAVSQTPKYLVTQMGNDKSIKCEQNLGHDTMYWYKQDSKKFLKIMFSYNNKELIINETVPNRFSPKSPDKAHLNLHINSLELGDSAVYFCASSPGGSGGYSNQPQHFGDGTRLSIL.